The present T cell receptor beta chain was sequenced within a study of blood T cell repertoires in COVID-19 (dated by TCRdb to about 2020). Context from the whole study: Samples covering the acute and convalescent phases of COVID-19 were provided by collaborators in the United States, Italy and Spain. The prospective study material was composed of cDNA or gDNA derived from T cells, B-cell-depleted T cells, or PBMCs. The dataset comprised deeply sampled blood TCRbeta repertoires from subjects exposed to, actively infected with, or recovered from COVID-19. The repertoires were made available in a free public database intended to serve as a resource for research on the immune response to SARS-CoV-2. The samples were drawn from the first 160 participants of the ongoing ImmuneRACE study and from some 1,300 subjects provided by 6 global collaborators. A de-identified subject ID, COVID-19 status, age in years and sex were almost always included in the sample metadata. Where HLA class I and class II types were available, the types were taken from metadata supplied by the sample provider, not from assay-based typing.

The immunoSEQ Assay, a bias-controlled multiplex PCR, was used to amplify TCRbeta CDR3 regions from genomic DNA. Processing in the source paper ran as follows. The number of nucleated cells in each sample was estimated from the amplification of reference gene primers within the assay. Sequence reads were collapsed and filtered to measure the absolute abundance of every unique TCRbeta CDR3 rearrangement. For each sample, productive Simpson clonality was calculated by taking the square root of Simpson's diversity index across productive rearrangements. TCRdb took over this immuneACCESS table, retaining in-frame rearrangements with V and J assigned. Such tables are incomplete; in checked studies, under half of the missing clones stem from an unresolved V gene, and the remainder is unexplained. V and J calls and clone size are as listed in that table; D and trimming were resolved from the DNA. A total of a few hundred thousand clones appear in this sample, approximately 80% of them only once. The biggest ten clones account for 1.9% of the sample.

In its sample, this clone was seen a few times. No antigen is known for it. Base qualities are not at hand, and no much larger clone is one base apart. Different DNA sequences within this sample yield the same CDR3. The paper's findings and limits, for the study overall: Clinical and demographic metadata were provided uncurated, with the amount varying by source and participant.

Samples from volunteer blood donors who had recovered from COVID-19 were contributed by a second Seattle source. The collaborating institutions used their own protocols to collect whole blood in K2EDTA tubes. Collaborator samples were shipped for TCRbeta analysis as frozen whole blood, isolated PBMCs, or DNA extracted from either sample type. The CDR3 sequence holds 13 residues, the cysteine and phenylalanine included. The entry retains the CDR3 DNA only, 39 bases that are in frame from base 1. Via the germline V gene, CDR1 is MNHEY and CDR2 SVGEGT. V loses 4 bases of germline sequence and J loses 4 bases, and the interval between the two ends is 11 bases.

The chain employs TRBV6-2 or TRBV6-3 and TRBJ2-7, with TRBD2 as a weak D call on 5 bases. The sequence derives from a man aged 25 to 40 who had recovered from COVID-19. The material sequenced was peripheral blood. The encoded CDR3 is CASSFRRGYEQYF. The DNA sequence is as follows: TGTGCCAGCAGTTTCCGACGGGGATACGAGCAGTACTTC.